The source of this TCR beta chain is a study of blood T cell repertoires in COVID-19. Sequenced by immunoSEQ multiplex PCR; TCRdb stores in-frame clones only, minus some. Of some 150,000 clones in the sample, about 86% were seen once. This CDR3 is built from 15 residues. Trimming removed 3 bases from V and 8 bases from J, with 17 bases in between. Germline lookup yields CDR1 SEHNR and CDR2 FQNEAQ (reference sequence). This TCR was recovered from a man in his 70s with acute or convalescent COVID-19. The gene calls are TRBV7-9 and TRBJ2-1; the D gene is possibly TRBD1 (6 bases). Sequencing was done on a sample of peripheral blood. This chain's CDR3 is CASSLGPGARDEQFF. CDR3 sequence (DNA): TGTGCCAGCAGCTTGGGGCCAGGGGCTCGCGATGAGCAGTTCTTC.